The 12 T cell receptor beta chains listed next were all sequenced from one sample in a study of response to subunit inactivated influenza vaccine. Each CDR3 protein is one row after TCRdb ran MiXCR on the RT-PCR reads. The sample gives about 520,000 distinct CDR3 sequences, approximately 6.9% of which show up once; around 12% is in the top ten. The sample here was PBMCs from blood, taken less than 30 months after vaccination. Receptors were obtained from a man aged 45 to 70 who received an inactivated influenza vaccine.

This clonotype showed up just a few times. The chain is built from TRBV2 and TRBJ2-2, with TRBD1 as a possible D gene (6 bases). Germline loops: CDR1 SNHLY, CDR2 FYNNEI. There are 14 residues in the CDR3. V lost 6 bases to trimming and J lost 1 base, with 9 bases between them. CDR3 protein: CASRGTRNTGELFF. DNA of the CDR3: TGTGCCAGCAGAGGGACAAGGAACACCGGGGAGCTGTTTTTT.

This clonotype was observed many times. The chain carries TRBV12-3 or TRBV12-4 and TRBJ2-7; D unclear. CDR3 length equals 14 residues. Trimming removed 5 bases from V and 3 bases from J, with 14 bases in between. The CDR3 loop is CASSVGAPYYEQYF. The CDR3 DNA reads TGTGCCAGCAGTGTCGGAGCTCCTTACTACGAGCAGTACTTC.

The chain joins TRBV9 to TRBJ2-1; no reliable D call. The ends were cut back, 7 bases at V and 7 bases at J, with 15 bases in the middle. This CDR3 has 13 residues. Germline V CDR1 and CDR2: SGDLS, YYNGEE. DNA of the CDR3: TGTGCCAGCTCCCCGACTCCGGGTAATGAGCAGTTCTTC. It yields the protein CASSPTPGNEQFF.

The chain is built from TRBV20-1 and TRBJ2-7; 7 positions agree with TRBD1. Germline CDR1 DFQATT, CDR2 SNEGSKA (reference sequence). J was trimmed by 0 bases and V by 4 bases; bases with no gene match: 3. The CDR3 covers 13 residues. CDR3 sequence: CSAKTGSSYEQYF. The CDR3, as DNA: TGCAGTGCTAAGACAGGGAGCTCCTACGAGCAGTACTTC.

This clonotype was recorded many times. The CDR3 loop is CASSQEWEGPQHF. CDR3 in DNA: TGTGCCAGCAGCCAAGAATGGGAAGGACCCCAGCATTTT. The genes are TRBV3-1 and TRBJ1-5, with D unclear. Per germline, CDR1 LGHDT and CDR2 YNNKEL (reference sequence). Trimming pared 0 bases from V and 10 bases from J, leaving 10 bases between. CDR3 length: 13 residues.

The CDR3 bases are TGTGCCAGCAGCCAAGTTTACCGTGGGGGCTACGAGCAGTACTTC. Translation: CASSQVYRGGYEQYF. The V call is TRBV3-1, the J call TRBJ2-7; D is tentatively TRBD1 or TRBD2 (5 bases each). The CDR3 totals 15 residues. Deletions cut 1 base from V and 3 bases from J, with 13 bases between. Germline V CDR1 and CDR2: LGHDT, YNNKEL (reference sequence).

This rearrangement joins TRBV5-5 to TRBJ2-3; 14 nucleotides agree with TRBD2. The germline V gene has CDR1 SGHKS and CDR2 YYEKEE (reference sequence). After removal of 4 bases from V and 3 bases from J, the junction contained 7 bases not matched to a gene. This CDR3 spans 17 amino acids. The CDR3 DNA sequence: TGTGCCAGCAGCCTCAGACTAGCGGGGGGGCGAACAGATACGCAGTATTTT. Translation: CASSLRLAGGRTDTQYF.

The chain has TRBV29-1 and TRBJ2-6; 7 bases fit TRBD2. Germline V CDR1 and CDR2: SQVTM, ANQGSEA. With V trimmed by 4 bases and J by 0 bases, 9 bases remained unmatched. The CDR3 extends over 17 amino acids. CDR3 in DNA: TGCAGCGTTGCCGGGCCCGGGAGGCGCTCTGGGGCCAACGTCCTGACTTTC. This encodes CSVAGPGRRSGANVLTF.

This clonotype has a count of ten or more. The chain recombines TRBV29-1 with TRBJ2-5; 9 nucleotides line up with TRBD1. This CDR3 spans 13 amino acids. Germline V gives CDR1 SQVTM, CDR2 ANQGSEA. V trimming: 5 bases; J trimming: 6 bases; junction bases outside the gene matches: 7. CDR3 DNA sequence: TGCAGCGTTCCGGGACAGGGATTGAAGACCCAGTACTTC. Its translation: CSVPGQGLKTQYF.

This sequence joins TRBV5-5 and TRBJ1-5; unclear D gene. Trimming removed 7 bases from V and 1 base from J, with 15 bases in between. Germline-derived CDR1 and CDR2 are SGHKS and YYEKEE (reference sequence). The CDR3 has 15 residues. CDR3 nucleotide sequence: TGTGCCAGCTCTAACGTGACCGAGAGCAATCAGCCCCAGCATTTT. The encoded protein is CASSNVTESNQPQHF. Filled out from reference TRBV5-5 and TRBJ1-5, the complete variable domain reads DAGVTQSPTHLIKTRGQQVTLRCSPISGHKSVSWYQQVLGQGPQFIFQYYEKEERGRGNFPDRFSARQFPNYSSELNVNALLLGDSALYLCASSNVTESNQPQHFGDGTRLSIL.

This chain links TRBV10-1 with TRBJ1-6; D is uncertain. The CDR3 is made up of 13 amino acids. Trimming took off 2 bases at V and 10 bases at J, with 9 bases between the two ends. Germline V gene lookup returns CDR1 WNHNN and CDR2 SYGVQD (reference sequence). CDR3 sequence reads: CASSEVLGSPLHF. The CDR3 DNA reads as TGCGCCAGCAGTGAGGTCCTGGGATCACCCCTCCACTTT.

This clonotype was detected a few times. The chain couples TRBV29-1 to TRBJ1-2; D perhaps matches TRBD1 (5 bases). This CDR3 is 14 amino acids long. Germline loops: CDR1 SQVTM, CDR2 ANQGSEA. Trimming removed 4 bases at V and 3 bases at J, with 15 bases between. For the CDR3, the DNA is TGCAGCGTTGTATTGTTCCGGGACGACTATGGCTACACCTTC. Translated: CSVVLFRDDYGYTF. The whole variable domain, filled in from reference TRBV29-1 and TRBJ1-2, reads SAVISQKPSRDICQRGTSLTIQCQVDSQVTMMFWYRQQPGQSLTLIATANQGSEATYESGFVIDKFPISRPNLTFSTLTVSNMSPEDSSIYLCSVVLFRDDYGYTFGSGTRLTVV.